The sequence of this TCR beta chain was determined in a study of OX40 agonist ivuxolimab in advanced cancers. About the investigation overall: Ivuxolimab was a fully human IgG2 agonistic monoclonal antibody targeting the costimulatory receptor OX40 (CD134). Intravenous ivuxolimab was administered to patients every 2 weeks at six dose levels: 0.01, 0.1, 0.3, 1.5, 3 and 10 mg/kg. The purpose of peripheral TCRbeta sequencing was to test whether ivuxolimab changed TCR sequence diversity and led to clonal T-cell expansion. The paper covers the monotherapy dose-escalation part of the phase I ivuxolimab trial, which included N ≈ 50 patients. Of the 50 to 55 dose-escalation patients, hepatocellular carcinoma was present in 19, melanoma in approximately 15, renal cell carcinoma in 9 and head and neck cancer in 9. In the dose-escalation cohort, 70% to 90% of patients were male, and the mean age was 60 years with a range of roughly 20 to 79. Patients were allowed to have had prior anti-PD-1, anti-PD-L1 or anti-CTLA-4 therapy, and approximately 37% of the dose-escalation patients had been treated with checkpoint inhibitors. Partial responses were achieved by three dose-escalation patients, of whom one had hepatocellular carcinoma and two had cutaneous melanoma.

Genomic DNA was extracted from sorted cells for sequencing of the TCRbeta CDR3 region. The immunoSEQ Assay was used to sequence the TCRbeta CDR3 regions. Not all clones reach the TCRdb copy of this immuneACCESS table, which keeps in-frame sequences only. Checked studies attribute under half of the gap to unresolved V genes and leave the rest unexplained. The sample contains around 76,000 clones, around 90% of them found a single time. Of the sample, over 8% is held by the ten largest clones. The trial excluded patients who had a history of autoimmune disease or were on systemic immunosuppression. Peripheral blood for TCR sequencing was drawn from every dose cohort at baseline, at cycle 4 day 1 and at cycle 7 day 1. The samples were drawn from a first-in-human, open-label, multicenter phase I dose-escalation trial of ivuxolimab. Adults with locally advanced or metastatic melanoma, renal cell carcinoma, hepatocellular carcinoma or head and neck squamous cell carcinoma were enrolled in the trial. CD4+ and CD8+ T cells were sorted separately from peripheral blood before TCR sequencing.

CDR1 is given as SGHRS and CDR2 as YFSETQ, both from the germline V gene. Unmatched junction bases come to 14, with V trimmed by 0 bases and J by 0 bases. Inclusive of the bounding cysteine and phenylalanine, the CDR3 is 22 residues long. The read is trimmed to its CDR3 DNA, 66 bases read in frame from base 1. What the study reported, not specific to this receptor: After ivuxolimab, expanded clones were on average more numerous among CD8+ T cells than among CD4+ T cells. Low levels of normalized T-cell clonal expansion were also shown by some nonresponding patients. At doses of 0.1 to 3.0 mg/kg, clonal expansion of both CD4+ and CD8+ blood T cells was observed from baseline to week 6. The antigen specificity of the peripheral T cells that underwent clonal expansion was not determined. Partial responders in the 0.1-3.0 mg/kg groups had among the lowest normalized peripheral clonal expansion, especially among CD8+ T cells.

As regards this clone: The antigen it recognizes is unknown. Per-nucleotide qualities are absent, and no much larger clonotype sits a single base away.

The sequenced sample was CD4+ or CD8+ T cells sorted from blood, obtained in a trial of the OX40 agonist ivuxolimab. The TCR sequence derives from an adult with an advanced solid tumor such as melanoma, head and neck, liver or kidney cancer. The chain joins TRBV5-1 to TRBJ2-1; 14 nucleotides in the junction match TRBD2. The DNA sequence reads TGCGCCAGCAGCTTGGTTAGAGGTGGACTAGCGGGAGGTAAGAGCTCCTACAATGAGCAGTTCTTC. This translates into CASSLVRGGLAGGKSSYNEQFF.